Listed below are T cell receptor beta chains from one sample, sequenced in a study of blood T cell repertoires in COVID-19. The data were produced by immunoSEQ multiplex PCR, yet TCRdb's version contains in-frame clones alone and is incomplete. This repertoire shows hundreds of thousands of clones, 86% found once; its top ten account for roughly 14%. The material sequenced was peripheral blood. The receptors were sampled from a woman in her 70s with COVID-19, enrolled during active disease. CDR3s include the opening cysteine and the closing phenylalanine or tryptophan. Fields, in order: D gene, J gene, V gene, clone size, CDR3 DNA, CDR3 protein. D genes are given only for firm matches. Size values are once, few and many counts, or a class for expanded clones, and some rows have none.

D gene: TRBD2
J gene: TRBJ2-7
V gene: TRBV5-4
clone size: once
CDR3 DNA: TGTGCCAGCAGCTTCAGTAGCGGGGGGGCCTTTCGCGAGCAGTACTTC
CDR3 protein: CASSFSSGGAFREQYF

D gene: -
J gene: TRBJ1-5
V gene: TRBV19
clone size: -
CDR3 DNA: TGTGCCAGCCGCCCCGGGGGCAATCAGCCCCAGCATTTT
CDR3 protein: CASRPGGNQPQHF

D gene: -
J gene: TRBJ1-1
V gene: TRBV6-5
clone size: -
CDR3 DNA: TGTGCCAGCAGTTACTTATCGGCAGGGATGAACACTGAAGCTTTCTTT
CDR3 protein: CASSYLSAGMNTEAFF

D gene: TRBD1
J gene: TRBJ2-7
V gene: TRBV18
clone size: -
CDR3 DNA: TGTGCCAGCTCTTCGACAGGGGTCGGGCACTTC
CDR3 protein: CASSSTGVGHF

D gene: -
J gene: TRBJ1-5
V gene: TRBV5-1
clone size: -
CDR3 DNA: TGCGCCAGCAGCCGACAGACGGCGGAGCCCCAGCATTTT
CDR3 protein: CASSRQTAEPQHF

D gene: -
J gene: TRBJ1-3
V gene: TRBV5-1
clone size: -
CDR3 DNA: TGCGCCAGCAGCGCACAGGGACCCTCTGGAAACACCATATATTTT
CDR3 protein: CASSAQGPSGNTIYF

D gene: TRBD2
J gene: TRBJ2-3
V gene: TRBV30
clone size: -
CDR3 DNA: TGTGCCTGGAGTCGACCCACCCGGGGGGGCACGCAGTATTTT
CDR3 protein: CAWSRPTRGGTQYF

D gene: TRBD1
J gene: TRBJ1-4
V gene: TRBV2
clone size: -
CDR3 DNA: TGTGCCAGCACCCCGGGACAGGGGAATAGGGGCCCTAATGAAAAACTGTTTTTT
CDR3 protein: CASTPGQGNRGPNEKLFF

D gene: -
J gene: TRBJ2-5
V gene: TRBV9
clone size: -
CDR3 DNA: TGTGCCAGCAGCGTAGGGAAGGGGCTAAGGGAGACCCAGTACTTC
CDR3 protein: CASSVGKGLRETQYF

D gene: -
J gene: TRBJ1-1
V gene: TRBV27
clone size: -
CDR3 DNA: TGTGCCAGCAGTTTATCGAGGCTGCACACTGAAGCTTTCTTT
CDR3 protein: CASSLSRLHTEAFF

D gene: TRBD1
J gene: TRBJ2-1
V gene: TRBV19
clone size: few
CDR3 DNA: TGTGCCAGTAGTAAGGGACAGGAACGCAATGAGCAGTTCTTC
CDR3 protein: CASSKGQERNEQFF

D gene: TRBD2
J gene: TRBJ2-5
V gene: TRBV30
clone size: -
CDR3 DNA: TGTGCCTGGAGGCGCGGGGGGGCCCAAGAGACCCAGTACTTC
CDR3 protein: CAWRRGGAQETQYF

D gene: -
J gene: TRBJ1-1
V gene: TRBV27
clone size: -
CDR3 DNA: TGTGCCAGCAGTTTAGGAGGGGCGGGCACTGAAGCTTTCTTT
CDR3 protein: CASSLGGAGTEAFF

D gene: -
J gene: TRBJ1-3
V gene: TRBV28
clone size: -
CDR3 DNA: TGTGCCAGCAGTTTAAGGGAGACTGGAAACACCATATATTTT
CDR3 protein: CASSLRETGNTIYF

D gene: -
J gene: TRBJ2-7
V gene: TRBV3-1/TRBV3-2
clone size: -
CDR3 DNA: TGTGCCAGCAGCCGAGGAAACGAGCAGTACTTC
CDR3 protein: CASSRGNEQYF

D gene: -
J gene: TRBJ1-3
V gene: TRBV2
clone size: -
CDR3 DNA: TGTGCCAGCAGTGGCGACAGGAACTCTGGAAACACCATATATTTT
CDR3 protein: CASSGDRNSGNTIYF

D gene: -
J gene: TRBJ1-1
V gene: TRBV4-2
clone size: few
CDR3 DNA: TGTGCCAGCAGCCAAGAATTTGCGGCGGACACTGAAGCTTTCTTT
CDR3 protein: CASSQEFAADTEAFF

D gene: TRBD1
J gene: TRBJ1-1
V gene: TRBV2
clone size: -
CDR3 DNA: TGTGCCAGCAGCGGACAGGGAGGGACTGAAGCTTTCTTT
CDR3 protein: CASSGQGGTEAFF

D gene: TRBD1
J gene: TRBJ1-2
V gene: TRBV11-2
clone size: -
CDR3 DNA: TGTGCCAGCAGCTTAGTAAGTGGACAGGGCGGAAGCGGCTACACCTTC
CDR3 protein: CASSLVSGQGGSGYTF

D gene: TRBD1
J gene: TRBJ2-7
V gene: TRBV10-2
clone size: -
CDR3 DNA: TGCGCCAGCCTAGGACAGGAAACTTACGAGCAGTACTTC
CDR3 protein: CASLGQETYEQYF

D gene: TRBD1
J gene: TRBJ2-7
V gene: TRBV6-5
clone size: few
CDR3 DNA: TGTGCCAGCAGTTACTCCGGGACAGGACTCTACGAGCAGTACTTC
CDR3 protein: CASSYSGTGLYEQYF

D gene: TRBD2
J gene: TRBJ2-2
V gene: TRBV3-1/TRBV3-2
clone size: few
CDR3 DNA: TGTGCCAGCAGCCGAGATCTAGCGGGCACCGGGGAGCTGTTTTTT
CDR3 protein: CASSRDLAGTGELFF

D gene: TRBD1
J gene: TRBJ1-3
V gene: TRBV13
clone size: -
CDR3 DNA: TGTGCCAGCAGCTTAGGCCGGGACAGTGGGACTGGAAACACCATATATTTT
CDR3 protein: CASSLGRDSGTGNTIYF

D gene: -
J gene: TRBJ2-7
V gene: TRBV29-1
clone size: few
CDR3 DNA: TGCAGCGTACCCGGGACATCCTACGAGCAGTACTTC
CDR3 protein: CSVPGTSYEQYF

D gene: -
J gene: TRBJ1-2
V gene: TRBV20-1
clone size: once
CDR3 DNA: TGCAGTGCCTCTAAGTCGTATGGCTACACCTTC
CDR3 protein: CSASKSYGYTF

D gene: TRBD1
J gene: TRBJ2-3
V gene: TRBV5-1
clone size: -
CDR3 DNA: TGCGCCAGCAGCATACAGGGGGCGGGCACAGATACGCAGTATTTT
CDR3 protein: CASSIQGAGTDTQYF

D gene: TRBD1
J gene: TRBJ1-3
V gene: TRBV7-2
clone size: once
CDR3 DNA: TGTGCCAGCAGCTTAACAGGGGGGTATTCTGGAAACACCATATATTTT
CDR3 protein: CASSLTGGYSGNTIYF

D gene: TRBD2
J gene: TRBJ2-2
V gene: TRBV5-1
clone size: -
CDR3 DNA: TGCGCCAGCAGCTTGGGGAGCGGGGACGGGGAGCTGTTTTTT
CDR3 protein: CASSLGSGDGELFF

D gene: -
J gene: TRBJ2-3
V gene: TRBV3-1/TRBV3-2
clone size: -
CDR3 DNA: TGTGCCAGCAGCTGGGGGGACGGCACAGATACGCAGTATTTT
CDR3 protein: CASSWGDGTDTQYF

D gene: TRBD1
J gene: TRBJ1-5
V gene: TRBV6-5
clone size: -
CDR3 DNA: TGTGCCAGCAGTCCAGCCAGGGGGAACAATCAGCCCCAGCATTTT
CDR3 protein: CASSPARGNNQPQHF

D gene: TRBD1
J gene: TRBJ2-2
V gene: TRBV9
clone size: -
CDR3 DNA: TGTGCCAGCAGCGTAGAGGGACAGGCGAACACCGGGGAGCTGTTTTTT
CDR3 protein: CASSVEGQANTGELFF

D gene: -
J gene: TRBJ1-6
V gene: TRBV4-3
clone size: -
CDR3 DNA: TGCGCCAGCAGCCAAGATCGCGGACTAGTCCTTTCACCCCTCCACTTT
CDR3 protein: CASSQDRGLVLSPLHF

D gene: TRBD1
J gene: TRBJ1-1
V gene: TRBV27
clone size: -
CDR3 DNA: TGTGCCAGCAGGATCCCAGGACAGGAGAACACTGAAGCTTTCTTT
CDR3 protein: CASRIPGQENTEAFF

D gene: -
J gene: TRBJ2-7
V gene: TRBV27
clone size: -
CDR3 DNA: TGTGCCAGCAGCCGAGACTACGAGCAGTACTTC
CDR3 protein: CASSRDYEQYF

D gene: -
J gene: TRBJ1-4
V gene: TRBV5-8
clone size: -
CDR3 DNA: TGTGCCAGCAGTTCGCGACGGGACTCTAGAACAGAAAAACTGTTTTTT
CDR3 protein: CASSSRRDSRTEKLFF

D gene: TRBD1
J gene: TRBJ1-2
V gene: TRBV7-6
clone size: few
CDR3 DNA: TGTGCCAGCAGCTCGCCCTCTAAACAGGGGGAGCGTGGCTACACCTTC
CDR3 protein: CASSSPSKQGERGYTF

D gene: -
J gene: TRBJ1-6
V gene: TRBV28
clone size: -
CDR3 DNA: TGTGCCAGCAGTTTTTCCGGACAGTCACCCCTCCACTTT
CDR3 protein: CASSFSGQSPLHF

D gene: -
J gene: TRBJ1-6
V gene: TRBV27
clone size: -
CDR3 DNA: TGTGCCAGCAGTTTTGGGGAGGGAAGCAATTCACCCCTCCACTTT
CDR3 protein: CASSFGEGSNSPLHF

D gene: -
J gene: TRBJ2-7
V gene: TRBV28
clone size: -
CDR3 DNA: TGTGCCAGCAGATCAGGGGACGAGCAGTACTTC
CDR3 protein: CASRSGDEQYF